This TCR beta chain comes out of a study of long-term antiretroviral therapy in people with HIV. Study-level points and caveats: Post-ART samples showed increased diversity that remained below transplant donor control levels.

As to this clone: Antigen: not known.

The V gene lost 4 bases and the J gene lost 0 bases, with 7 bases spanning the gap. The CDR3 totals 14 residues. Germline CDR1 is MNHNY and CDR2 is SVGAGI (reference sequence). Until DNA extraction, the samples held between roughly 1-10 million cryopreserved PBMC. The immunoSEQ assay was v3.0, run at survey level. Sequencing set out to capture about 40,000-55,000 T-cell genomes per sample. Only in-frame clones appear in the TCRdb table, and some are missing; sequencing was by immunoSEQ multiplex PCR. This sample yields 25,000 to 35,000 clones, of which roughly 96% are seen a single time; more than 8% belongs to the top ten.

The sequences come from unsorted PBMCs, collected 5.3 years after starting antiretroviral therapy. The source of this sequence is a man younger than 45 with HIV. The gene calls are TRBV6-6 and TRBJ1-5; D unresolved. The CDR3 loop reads CASSFTVSNQPQHF. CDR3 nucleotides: TGTGCCAGCAGTTTTACAGTTAGCAATCAGCCCCAGCATTTT.